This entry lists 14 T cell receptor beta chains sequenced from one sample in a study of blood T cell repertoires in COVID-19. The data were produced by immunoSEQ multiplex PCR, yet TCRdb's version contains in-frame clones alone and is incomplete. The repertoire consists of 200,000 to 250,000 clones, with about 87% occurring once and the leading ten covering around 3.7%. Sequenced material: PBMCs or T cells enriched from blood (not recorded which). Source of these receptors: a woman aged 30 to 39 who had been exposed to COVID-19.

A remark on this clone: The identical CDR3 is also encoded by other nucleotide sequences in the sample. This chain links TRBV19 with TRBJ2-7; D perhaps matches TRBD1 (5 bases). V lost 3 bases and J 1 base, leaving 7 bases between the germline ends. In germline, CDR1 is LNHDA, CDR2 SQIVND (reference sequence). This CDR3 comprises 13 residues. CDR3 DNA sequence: TGTGCCAGTAGTATCAGGGTTTCCTACGAGCAGTACTTC. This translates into CASSIRVSYEQYF. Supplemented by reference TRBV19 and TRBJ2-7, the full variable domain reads DGGITQSPKYLFRKEGQNVTLSCEQNLNHDAMYWYRQDPGQGLRLIYYSQIVNDFQKGDIAEGYSVSREKKESFPLTVTSAQKNPTAFYLCASSIRVSYEQYFGPGTRLTVT.

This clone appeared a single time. Written as DNA, the CDR3 is TGCGCCAGCAGCAGGGGACAGAACACCGGGGAGCTGTTTTTT. Translating gives CASSRGQNTGELFF. The rearrangement links TRBV5-1 to TRBJ2-2; weak D call: TRBD1 (6 bases). The germline V gene has CDR1 SGHRS and CDR2 YFSETQ. The CDR3 loop spans 14 amino acids. The germline V and J ends were trimmed by 4 bases and 1 base, with 8 bases remaining between them.

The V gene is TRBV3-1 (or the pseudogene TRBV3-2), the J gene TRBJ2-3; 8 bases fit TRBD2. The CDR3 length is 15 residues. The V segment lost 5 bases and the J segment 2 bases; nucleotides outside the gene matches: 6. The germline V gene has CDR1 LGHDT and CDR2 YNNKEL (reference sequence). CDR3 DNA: TGTGCCAGCAGCAAAGCGGGAGTTATCACAGATACGCAGTATTTT. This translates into CASSKAGVITDTQYF.

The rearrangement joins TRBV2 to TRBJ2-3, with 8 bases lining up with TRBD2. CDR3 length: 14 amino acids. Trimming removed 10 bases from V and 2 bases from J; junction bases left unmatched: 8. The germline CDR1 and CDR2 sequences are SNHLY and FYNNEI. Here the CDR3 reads CAILAGPTTDTQYF. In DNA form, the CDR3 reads TGTGCCATCTTAGCGGGACCCACCACAGATACGCAGTATTTT.

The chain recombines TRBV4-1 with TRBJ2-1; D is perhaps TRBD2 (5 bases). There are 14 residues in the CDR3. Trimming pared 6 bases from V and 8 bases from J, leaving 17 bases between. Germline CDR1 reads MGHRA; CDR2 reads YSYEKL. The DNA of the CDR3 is TGCGCCAGCAGTCGCTCTTACCGGGATGATGAGCAGTTCTTC. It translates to CASSRSYRDDEQFF.

CDR3 DNA sequence: TGTGCCAGCAGCTTAGTAGCAGGGGGCGTCGATACGCAGTATTTT. This encodes CASSLVAGGVDTQYF. This chain uses TRBV7-2 with TRBJ2-3, with TRBD1 identical over 8 bases. The CDR3 spans 15 residues. V was clipped by 1 base and J by 6 bases; unmatched bases: 6. CDR1 and CDR2 from the germline V gene are SGHTA and FQGNSA.

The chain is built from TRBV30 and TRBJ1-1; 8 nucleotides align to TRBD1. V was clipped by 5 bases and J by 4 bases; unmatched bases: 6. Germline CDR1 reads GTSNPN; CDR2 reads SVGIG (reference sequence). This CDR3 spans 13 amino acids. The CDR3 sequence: CAWEAGGLTEAFF. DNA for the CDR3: TGTGCCTGGGAAGCAGGGGGCCTCACTGAAGCTTTCTTT.

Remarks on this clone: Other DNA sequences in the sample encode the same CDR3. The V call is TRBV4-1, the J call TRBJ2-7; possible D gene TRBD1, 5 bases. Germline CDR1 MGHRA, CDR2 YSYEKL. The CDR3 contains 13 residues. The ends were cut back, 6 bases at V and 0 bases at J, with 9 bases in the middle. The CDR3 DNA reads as TGCGCCAGCAGTCCAGGGTCCTCCTACGAGCAGTACTTC. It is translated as CASSPGSSYEQYF.

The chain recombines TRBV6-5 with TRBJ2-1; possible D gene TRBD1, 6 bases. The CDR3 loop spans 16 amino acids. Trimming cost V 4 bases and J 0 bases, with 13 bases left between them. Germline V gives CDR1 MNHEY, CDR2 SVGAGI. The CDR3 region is CASSSNPDSSYNEQFF. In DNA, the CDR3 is TGTGCCAGCAGTTCAAACCCGGACAGCTCCTACAATGAGCAGTTCTTC.

The DNA for the CDR3 is TGTGCCAGCAGCTTAGCGGAAGGGGCAGTTCAACTGAACACTGAAGCTTTCTTT. Translated: CASSLAEGAVQLNTEAFF. This chain connects TRBV7-9 to TRBJ1-1; D may be TRBD1 (5 bases). This CDR3 comprises 18 residues. V was pared by 0 bases and J by 0 bases, with 17 bases between. Germline CDR1 is SEHNR and CDR2 is FQNEAQ (reference sequence). The variable domain in full, completed from reference TRBV7-9 and TRBJ1-1, reads DTGVSQNPRHKITKRGQNVTFRCDPISEHNRLYWYRQTLGQGPEFLTYFQNEAQLEKSRLLSDRFSAERPKGSFSTLEIQRTEQGDSAMYLCASSLAEGAVQLNTEAFFGQGTRLTVV.

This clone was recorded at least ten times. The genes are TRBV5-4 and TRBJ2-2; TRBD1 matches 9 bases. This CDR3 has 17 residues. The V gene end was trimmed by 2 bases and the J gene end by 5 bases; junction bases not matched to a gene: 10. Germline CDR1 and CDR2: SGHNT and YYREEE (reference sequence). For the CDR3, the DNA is TGTGCCAGCAGCTTAGGGACAGGGATGGTAGGGACCGGGGAGCTGTTTTTT. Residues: CASSLGTGMVGTGELFF.

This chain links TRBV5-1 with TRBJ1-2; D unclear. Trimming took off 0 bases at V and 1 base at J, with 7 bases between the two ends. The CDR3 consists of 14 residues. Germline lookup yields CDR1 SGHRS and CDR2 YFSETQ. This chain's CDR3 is CASSLVQNNYGYTF. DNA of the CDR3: TGCGCCAGCAGCTTGGTTCAGAATAACTATGGCTACACCTTC.

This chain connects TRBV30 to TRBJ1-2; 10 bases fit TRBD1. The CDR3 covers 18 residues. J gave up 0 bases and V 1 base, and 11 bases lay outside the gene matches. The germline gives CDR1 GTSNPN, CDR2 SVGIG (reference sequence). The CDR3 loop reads CAWSGSGDRGVANYGYTF. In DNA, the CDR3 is TGTGCCTGGAGTGGATCAGGGGACAGGGGCGTTGCTAACTATGGCTACACCTTC.

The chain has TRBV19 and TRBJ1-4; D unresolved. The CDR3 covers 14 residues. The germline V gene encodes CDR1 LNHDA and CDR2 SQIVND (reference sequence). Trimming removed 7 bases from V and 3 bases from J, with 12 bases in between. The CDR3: CASKWKAANEKLFF. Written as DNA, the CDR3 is TGTGCCAGTAAGTGGAAGGCGGCTAATGAAAAACTGTTTTTT.